This T cell receptor (beta chain) emerged from a study of shared clonotypes between healthy human individuals. Study-level points and caveats: Naive CD4 clonotype sharing across a few donors was approximately 5%. Naive subsets tended to show greater estimated richness than memory subsets. Clonotypes shared by all four donors outscored non-shared clonotypes in generation probability.

Sequencing used immunoSEQ multiplex PCR; TCRdb keeps in-frame clones, though not all of them. Of some 2,500,000 clones in the sample, about nine tenths are singletons; the top ten hold about 0.36%. With respect to this clone: Its antigen is not known.

The CDR3 totals 15 residues. From germline, CDR1 is LGHNA and CDR2 YNFKEQ. V was shortened by 1 base and J by 3 bases, with 13 bases between the two germline ends. Negatively enriched CD4+ T cells were divided by CD45RA into naive and memory. The TCR sequence derives from a man aged 18 to 35 in good health. Some clones in this sample may be carry-over from other donors' samples. The rearrangement joins TRBV4-2 to TRBJ2-7; D is unclear. The sequenced sample consisted of naive CD4+ T cells from PBMCs. Described subset: CD45RA+ positively selected. CDR3 nucleotide sequence: TGTGCCAGCAGCCAAGGGGGTGCATCGCGCTACGAGCAGTACTTC. It is translated as CASSQGGASRYEQYF.